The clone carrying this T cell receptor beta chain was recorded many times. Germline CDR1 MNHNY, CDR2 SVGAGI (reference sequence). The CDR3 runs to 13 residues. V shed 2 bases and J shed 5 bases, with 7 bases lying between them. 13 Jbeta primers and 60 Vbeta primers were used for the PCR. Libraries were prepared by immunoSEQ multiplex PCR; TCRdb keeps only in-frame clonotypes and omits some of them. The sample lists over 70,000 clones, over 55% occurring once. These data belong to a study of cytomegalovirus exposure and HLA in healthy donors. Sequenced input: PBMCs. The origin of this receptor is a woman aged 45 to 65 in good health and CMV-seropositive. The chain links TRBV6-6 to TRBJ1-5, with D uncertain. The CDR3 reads CASSYEGYQPQHF. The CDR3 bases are TGTGCCAGCAGTTACGAGGGTTATCAGCCCCAGCATTTT.